These 28 T cell receptor beta chains came from one sample sequenced in a study of blood T cell repertoires in COVID-19. Clones were read by immunoSEQ multiplex PCR, and TCRdb kept only the in-frame ones, dropping some. The sample lists over 85,000 clones; around 86% were seen once. Sequenced input: peripheral blood. The receptor set was obtained from a man aged 55-75 years with acute or convalescent COVID-19.

This clone was counted between two and nine times. DNA of the CDR3: TGCGCCAGCAGCCAAATAGGACACCGGCGAGATACGCAGTATTTT. Translating gives CASSQIGHRRDTQYF. V gene TRBV4-1 combines with J gene TRBJ2-3; D might be TRBD1 (5 bases). The CDR3 sequence is 15 residues long. CDR1 MGHRA and CDR2 YSYEKL come from the germline V gene. V gave up 2 bases and J gave up 5 bases, with 14 bases separating them.

V is TRBV11-2 and J is TRBJ2-5; D gene unclear. Between the trimmed V and J ends, which lost 3 bases and 5 bases, there was a span of 10 bases. This CDR3 spans 13 amino acids. Germline assignment: CDR1 SGHAT and CDR2 FQNNGV. CDR3 nucleotides: TGTGCCAGCAGCTTCCCCTATCTGGAGACCCAGTACTTC. This sequence encodes CASSFPYLETQYF.

In its sample, this clone was seen once. This chain connects TRBV19 to TRBJ1-1; D may be TRBD1 (5 bases). Germline V gives CDR1 LNHDA, CDR2 SQIVND (reference sequence). V gave up 3 bases and J gave up 6 bases, with 14 bases separating them. This CDR3 spans 14 amino acids. In DNA, the CDR3 is TGTGCCAGTAGTATTCGGCAGGGTTTGGCTGAAGCTTTCTTT. Translation: CASSIRQGLAEAFF. Variable domain in full (rest from reference TRBV19 and TRBJ1-1): DGGITQSPKYLFRKEGQNVTLSCEQNLNHDAMYWYRQDPGQGLRLIYYSQIVNDFQKGDIAEGYSVSREKKESFPLTVTSAQKNPTAFYLCASSIRQGLAEAFFGQGTRLTVV.

The sample holds one count of this clone. The chain carries TRBV3-1 (or the pseudogene TRBV3-2) and TRBJ1-1; D unresolved. Germline CDR1 reads LGHDT; CDR2 reads YNNKEL (reference sequence). The CDR3 runs 14 residues. The ends were cut back, 4 bases at V and 1 base at J, with 10 bases in the middle. CDR3 DNA: TGTGCCAGCAGCCCTCTGGGAGGGAACACTGAAGCTTTCTTT. The encoded protein is CASSPLGGNTEAFF.

This clone is a singleton in its sample. The V gene is TRBV6-5, the J gene TRBJ2-7; maybe TRBD2 (7 bases). This CDR3 region has 14 residues. V was pared by 2 bases and J by 5 bases, with 13 bases between. Germline V gives CDR1 MNHEY, CDR2 SVGAGI. CDR3 sequence (DNA): TGTGCCAGCAGTTACGGGGGGGCGAGGGACGAGCAGTACTTC. Translated: CASSYGGARDEQYF.

This clone was detected once. The rearrangement links TRBV3-1 (or the pseudogene TRBV3-2) to TRBJ2-1, with D unresolved. Per the germline V gene, CDR1 is LGHDT and CDR2 is YNNKEL (reference sequence). The CDR3 extends over 11 amino acids. V was clipped by 3 bases and J by 10 bases, with 7 bases between them. As DNA, the CDR3 is TGTGCCAGCAGCCAGTTTCTCGAGCAGTTCTTC. Translating gives CASSQFLEQFF.

This clone was recorded at least ten times. The chain links TRBV6-4 to TRBJ1-5; a possible D gene is TRBD1 (6 bases). The V gene lost 0 bases and the J gene lost 5 bases, with 17 bases spanning the gap. This CDR3 is 17 amino acids long. The germline gives CDR1 MRHNA, CDR2 SNTAGT. The CDR3 nucleotides are TGTGCCAGCAGTGACTCAAGGGACACCGACCGGGATCAGCCCCAGCATTTT. Translated, it gives CASSDSRDTDRDQPQHF.

V usage is TRBV19 and J usage is TRBJ2-7, with 10 bases identical to TRBD1. The germline CDR1 and CDR2 sequences are LNHDA and SQIVND (reference sequence). CDR3 length equals 14 residues. V shed 4 bases and J 7 bases; nucleotides not matched to a gene: 7. Here the CDR3 reads CASSRGQGVREQYF. Here the CDR3 DNA reads TGTGCCAGTAGTAGAGGACAGGGGGTGAGGGAGCAGTACTTC.

Only one count was recorded for this clone. The chain couples TRBV6-6 to TRBJ1-6; the D gene is possibly TRBD1 (6 bases). CDR3 length: 13 residues. Germline CDR1 is MNHNY and CDR2 is SVGAGI (reference sequence). V shed 5 bases and J shed 10 bases, with 12 bases lying between them. CDR3 protein: CASSTGMLSPLHF. CDR3 coding DNA: TGTGCCAGCAGTACAGGGATGTTATCACCCCTCCACTTT.

The chain is built from TRBV24-1 and TRBJ1-2; D unclear. Germline CDR1 reads KGHDR; CDR2 reads SFDVKD. The CDR3 has 13 residues. Trimming pared 9 bases from V and 3 bases from J, leaving 13 bases between. The CDR3 region is CATRGRIDYGYTF. The CDR3 nucleotides are TGTGCCACCCGAGGCCGGATTGACTATGGCTACACCTTC.

This clone occurred a few times. This chain uses TRBV6-6 with TRBJ1-5, with D tentatively TRBD1 (6 bases). Deletions cut 5 bases from V and 6 bases from J, with 14 bases between. This CDR3 contains 14 residues. Germline-derived CDR1 and CDR2 are MNHNY and SVGAGI (reference sequence). DNA of the CDR3: TGTGCCAGCAGTGGGGAGGGGGGGGGTCAGCCCCAGCATTTT. This translates into CASSGEGGGQPQHF.

This clone was picked up one time. The CDR3 nucleotides are TGTGCCAGTAGTATCCCGGGACTAGCTCTACACTACAATGAGCAGTTCTTC. The encoded protein is CASSIPGLALHYNEQFF. The V and J genes are TRBV19 and TRBJ2-1, with TRBD2 identical over 9 bases. Germline-derived CDR1 and CDR2 are LNHDA and SQIVND (reference sequence). The V segment lost 3 bases and the J segment 3 bases; nucleotides outside the gene matches: 9. CDR3 length: 17 amino acids.

V usage is TRBV18 and J usage is TRBJ2-3; possible D gene TRBD1, 5 bases. Germline V lookup: CDR1 KGHSH, CDR2 LQKENI. The CDR3 is 16 amino acids. V was shortened by 1 base and J by 0 bases, with 11 bases between the two germline ends. CDR3 coding DNA: TGTGCCAGCTCACCACGACAGTTATCTAGCACAGATACGCAGTATTTT. Its protein is CASSPRQLSSTDTQYF.

The V and J genes are TRBV5-1 and TRBJ1-2; perhaps TRBD1 as D (5 bases). V lost 4 bases to trimming and J lost 6 bases, with 16 bases between them. The CDR3 is made up of 14 amino acids. Germline V gene sequence: CDR1 SGHRS, CDR2 YFSETQ. In DNA form, the CDR3 reads TGCGCCAGCAGCCGGACATTGGGGCAGGATGGCTACACCTTC. Its protein is CASSRTLGQDGYTF. Based on the CDR3 plus reference TRBV5-1 and TRBJ1-2, the full variable domain is KAGVTQTPRYLIKTRGQQVTLSCSPISGHRSVSWYQQTPGQGLQFLFEYFSETQRNKGNFPGRFSGRQFSNSRSEMNVSTLELGDSALYLCASSRTLGQDGYTFGSGTRLTVV.

The genes are TRBV5-1 and TRBJ1-4; D is unresolved. From germline, CDR1 is SGHRS and CDR2 YFSETQ. V was pared by 0 bases and J by 8 bases, with 11 bases between. This CDR3 has 14 amino acids. The CDR3 loop reads CASSLEAGREKLFF. The CDR3 coding sequence is TGCGCCAGCAGCTTGGAGGCAGGTCGAGAAAAACTGTTTTTT. The variable domain in full, with the rest retrieved from reference TRBV5-1 and TRBJ1-4, is KAGVTQTPRYLIKTRGQQVTLSCSPISGHRSVSWYQQTPGQGLQFLFEYFSETQRNKGNFPGRFSGRQFSNSRSEMNVSTLELGDSALYLCASSLEAGREKLFFGSGTQLSVL.

The chain has TRBV5-1 and TRBJ2-7; D is unresolved. V dropped 0 bases and J dropped 6 bases, with 16 bases sitting between them. In germline, CDR1 is SGHRS, CDR2 YFSETQ. The CDR3 has 15 amino acids. The CDR3 coding sequence is TGCGCCAGCAGCTTGGATGTGACTTCTCTCTCCGAGCAGTACTTC. Its protein product is CASSLDVTSLSEQYF.

V and J are TRBV7-9 and TRBJ2-3; D remains ambiguous. Deletions cut 2 bases from V and 4 bases from J, with 4 bases between. Looked up from germline, CDR1 is SEHNR and CDR2 is FQNEAQ (reference sequence). CDR3 length: 12 amino acids. The CDR3 loop is CASSLQSDTQYF. For the CDR3, the DNA is TGTGCCAGCAGCTTACAGTCAGATACGCAGTATTTT.

The gene calls are TRBV7-9 and TRBJ1-4, with 9 bases lining up with TRBD1. The CDR3 covers 13 residues. Germline CDR1 and CDR2: SEHNR and FQNEAQ (reference sequence). J gave up 7 bases and V 6 bases, and 3 bases lay outside the gene matches. CDR3 bases: TGTGCCAGCAGACAGGGGGCTTCTGAAAAACTGTTTTTT. Translating gives CASRQGASEKLFF.

This clone was detected a few times. This chain uses TRBV7-2 with TRBJ2-7; 7 bases fit TRBD2. With V trimmed by 0 bases and J by 4 bases, 6 bases remained unmatched. Germline CDR1 and CDR2: SGHTA and FQGNSA. There are 15 residues in the CDR3. The CDR3 sequence: CASSLAGTNVYEQYF. CDR3 bases: TGTGCCAGCAGCTTAGCCGGGACTAACGTGTACGAGCAGTACTTC.

Written as DNA, the CDR3 is TGTGCCAGTAGTTACAAAAGAGATCCGACAAACACTGAAGCTTTCTTT. Protein sequence: CASSYKRDPTNTEAFF. This sequence joins TRBV19 and TRBJ1-1; D is uncertain. The V end lost 5 bases, the J end lost 2 bases, and 18 bases lay between the germline ends. Germline CDR1 is LNHDA and CDR2 is SQIVND (reference sequence). The CDR3 consists of 16 residues. Full variable domain (rest looked up from reference TRBV19 and TRBJ1-1): DGGITQSPKYLFRKEGQNVTLSCEQNLNHDAMYWYRQDPGQGLRLIYYSQIVNDFQKGDIAEGYSVSREKKESFPLTVTSAQKNPTAFYLCASSYKRDPTNTEAFFGQGTRLTVV.

The rearrangement uses TRBV11-2 and TRBJ2-7, with D possibly TRBD2 on 7 matching bases. The length of the CDR3 is 16 residues. The germline CDR1 and CDR2 sequences are SGHAT and FQNNGV. V dropped 0 bases and J dropped 2 bases, with 14 bases sitting between them. CDR3 DNA sequence: TGTGCCAGCAGCTTAGAGACTAGGGGGGGGGCCTACGAGCAGTACTTC. It codes for CASSLETRGGAYEQYF.

This chain uses TRBV6-6 with TRBJ1-5; TRBD1 matches 9 bases. CDR1 is MNHNY, CDR2 SVGAGI, per germline (reference sequence). This CDR3 has 12 residues. Trimming removed 8 bases from V and 6 bases from J; junction bases left unmatched: 2. CDR3 amino acids: CASGQGSQPQHF. For the CDR3, the DNA is TGTGCCAGCGGACAGGGGAGTCAGCCCCAGCATTTT.

The chain couples TRBV29-1 to TRBJ1-1; D is unclear. The CDR3 runs 11 residues. CDR1 and CDR2 (germline): SQVTM, ANQGSEA. Trimming took 4 bases from V and 11 from J, leaving 14 bases between them. The CDR3: CSVAAGSGAFF. CDR3 DNA: TGCAGCGTTGCGGCCGGATCAGGCGCTTTCTTT.

V usage is TRBV5-1 and J usage is TRBJ2-3; 12 bases line up with TRBD2. The V gene end was trimmed by 4 bases and the J gene end by 3 bases; junction bases not matched to a gene: 12. The CDR3 has 18 amino acids. Per the germline V gene, CDR1 is SGHRS and CDR2 is YFSETQ. The CDR3 here is CASSPGLLAGGPTDTQYF. CDR3 nucleotides: TGCGCCAGCAGCCCGGGCCTTCTAGCGGGGGGGCCGACAGATACGCAGTATTTT.

The genes are TRBV2 and TRBJ2-7; 7 bases match TRBD2. V lost 1 base to trimming and J lost 3 bases; unmatched junction nucleotides: 3. In germline, CDR1 is SNHLY, CDR2 FYNNEI. This CDR3 region has 14 residues. The CDR3 region is CASSEEASGYEQYF. DNA for the CDR3: TGTGCCAGCAGTGAAGAGGCTAGCGGCTACGAGCAGTACTTC. Based on the CDR3 plus reference TRBV2 and TRBJ2-7, the full variable domain is EPEVTQTPSHQVTQMGQEVILRCVPISNHLYFYWYRQILGQKVEFLVSFYNNEISEKSEIFDDQFSVERPDGSNFTLKIRSTKLEDSAMYFCASSEEASGYEQYFGPGTRLTVT.

The rearrangement joins TRBV10-3 to TRBJ2-2; D perhaps matches TRBD2 (6 bases). Germline CDR1 reads ENHRY; CDR2 reads SYGVKD. V lost 2 bases, J lost 2 bases, and 15 bases lay in between. This CDR3 region has 17 residues. The CDR3 loop reads CAISERVAVLNTGELFF. For the CDR3, the DNA is TGTGCCATCAGTGAGAGGGTAGCGGTGCTAAACACCGGGGAGCTGTTTTTT.

The chain couples TRBV5-1 to TRBJ2-1; maybe TRBD2 (6 bases). Germline lookup yields CDR1 SGHRS and CDR2 YFSETQ. The CDR3 has 14 residues. Trimming pared 0 bases from V and 7 bases from J, leaving 11 bases between. CDR3 nucleotide sequence: TGCGCCAGCAGCTTGGAGCACCGGGGGAATGAGCAGTTCTTC. Translating gives CASSLEHRGNEQFF. The variable domain in full, completed from reference TRBV5-1 and TRBJ2-1, reads KAGVTQTPRYLIKTRGQQVTLSCSPISGHRSVSWYQQTPGQGLQFLFEYFSETQRNKGNFPGRFSGRQFSNSRSEMNVSTLELGDSALYLCASSLEHRGNEQFFGPGTRLTVL.

The rearrangement joins TRBV3-1 (or the pseudogene TRBV3-2) to TRBJ2-3, with 9 positions matching TRBD2. The germline V gene encodes CDR1 LGHDT and CDR2 YNNKEL (reference sequence). J lost 4 bases, V lost 0 bases, and 5 bases had no gene match. The CDR3 extends over 16 amino acids. CDR3 amino acids: CASSQEGSGRSDTQYF. DNA for the CDR3: TGTGCCAGCAGCCAAGAGGGTAGCGGGAGATCAGATACGCAGTATTTT.